Below are 15 T cell receptor beta chains sequenced from a single sample in a study of blood T cell repertoires in COVID-19. TCRdb keeps only in-frame clones here, not all; method: immunoSEQ multiplex PCR. The profile shows over 70,000 clones, around 77% of them singletons. What was sequenced was peripheral blood. The receptor set was obtained from a man aged 70 or older with COVID-19, enrolled during active disease.

The chain links TRBV27 to TRBJ1-1; TRBD1 matches 7 bases. The CDR3 has 15 residues. The V gene's germline CDR1 is MNHEY and CDR2 SMNVEV (reference sequence). The trim removed 6 bases at V and 0 bases at J, leaving 7 bases unmatched. The DNA for the CDR3 is TGTGCCAGCAGCCCCCTAGACAGGGTGAACACTGAAGCTTTCTTT. Translating gives CASSPLDRVNTEAFF.

The J gene is TRBJ1-4, the V gene TRBV28; 9 bases line up with TRBD1. The CDR3 extends over 19 amino acids. Germline trimming cut 5 bases from V and 0 bases from J; bases unmatched to any gene: 13. In germline, CDR1 is MDHEN, CDR2 SYDVKM. The CDR3 DNA sequence: TGTGCCAGCAGTCCTACGGGACAGGGATATAGAACAACTAATGAAAAACTGTTTTTT. This encodes CASSPTGQGYRTTNEKLFF.

CDR3 nucleotide sequence: TGTGCCAGCAGCGGGGTCCCATTGGGACCCCAGCATTTT. Protein product: CASSGVPLGPQHF. The chain combines TRBV6-5 with TRBJ1-5; D is unresolved. Trimming left V 6 bases short and J 10 bases short, with 16 bases between. CDR1 is MNHEY, CDR2 SVGAGI, per germline. The CDR3 consists of 13 residues.

This chain links TRBV6-5 with TRBJ1-2; TRBD1 matches at 8 bases. The CDR3 is made up of 14 amino acids. CDR1 is MNHEY, CDR2 SVGAGI, per germline. The trim removed 6 bases at V and 6 bases at J, leaving 9 bases unmatched. CDR3 region: CASRGTGSGDGYTF. CDR3 nucleotide sequence: TGTGCCAGCAGAGGGACAGGATCGGGTGATGGCTACACCTTC.

V gene TRBV18 combines with J gene TRBJ1-4, with TRBD1 identical over 9 bases. Germline CDR1 KGHSH, CDR2 LQKENI. V lost 5 bases, J lost 7 bases, and 5 bases stayed unmatched. The CDR3 runs 14 residues. CDR3 sequence (DNA): TGTGCCAGCTCAGCGACAGGGGGTAGTGAAAAACTGTTTTTT. This translates into CASSATGGSEKLFF.

This clone was recorded a few times. This chain uses TRBV5-5 with TRBJ1-3; 7 positions agree with TRBD1. The J segment lost 3 bases and the V segment lost 4 bases, leaving 10 bases of the junction unmatched. The germline gives CDR1 SGHKS, CDR2 YYEKEE (reference sequence). The CDR3 runs 16 residues. CDR3 sequence (DNA): TGTGCCAGCAGCCCTCCCGGGACAGTTGGTGGAAACACCATATATTTT. It codes for CASSPPGTVGGNTIYF.

V and J are TRBV6-2 or TRBV6-3 and TRBJ1-1; D remains unclear. CDR1 is MNHEY, CDR2 SVGEGT, per germline. V lost 6 bases and J 1 base, leaving 9 bases between the germline ends. CDR3 length: 13 amino acids. The CDR3 is CASSFGENTEAFF. The CDR3 region has the DNA TGTGCCAGCAGCTTCGGGGAGAACACTGAAGCTTTCTTT.

The chain has TRBV6-5 and TRBJ1-3; D call uncertain. The germline CDR1 and CDR2 sequences are MNHEY and SVGAGI. V lost 0 bases to trimming and J lost 0 bases, with 6 bases between them. The CDR3 is 15 residues long. Here the CDR3 DNA reads TGTGCCAGCAGTTACTCGGGCAGCTCTGGAAACACCATATATTTT. This sequence encodes CASSYSGSSGNTIYF.

J is TRBJ1-1 and V is TRBV29-1, with a possible D match to TRBD1 (6 bases). V was pared by 4 bases and J by 4 bases, with 13 bases between. The CDR3 consists of 13 residues. Germline lookup yields CDR1 SQVTM and CDR2 ANQGSEA. This chain's CDR3 is CSVVRGYSTEAFF. DNA of the CDR3: TGCAGCGTTGTCAGGGGATACAGCACTGAAGCTTTCTTT.

This chain uses TRBV5-1 with TRBJ1-4, with D perhaps matching TRBD1 (5 bases). V lost 3 bases to trimming and J lost 7 bases, with 16 bases between them. The V gene's germline CDR1 is SGHRS and CDR2 YFSETQ. The CDR3 consists of 15 residues. The CDR3 loop reads CASSSGVTATEKLFF. The CDR3 region has the DNA TGCGCCAGCAGCTCGGGGGTAACAGCTACTGAAAAACTGTTTTTT.

V gene TRBV3-1 (or the pseudogene TRBV3-2) combines with J gene TRBJ2-7; 13 bases align to TRBD2. With V trimmed by 4 bases and J by 6 bases, 6 bases remained unmatched. CDR3 size: 15 residues. Germline V gene sequence: CDR1 LGHDT, CDR2 YNNKEL (reference sequence). CDR3 DNA: TGTGCCAGCAGCCTCGGACTAGCGGGAGTAGGCGAGCAGTACTTC. Protein: CASSLGLAGVGEQYF.

This sequence joins TRBV19 and TRBJ1-2; D is undetermined. Trimming left V 10 bases short and J 3 bases short, with 15 bases between. There are 13 residues in the CDR3. Per germline, CDR1 LNHDA and CDR2 SQIVND (reference sequence). In nucleotides, the CDR3 is TGTGCCACCTCCACCCGGGAGGACTATGGCTACACCTTC. Its translation is CATSTREDYGYTF.

The chain uses TRBV28 and TRBJ1-2, with D perhaps matching TRBD1 (5 bases). Trimming removed 4 bases from V and 4 bases from J, with 7 bases in between. The CDR3 length is 12 residues. Germline-derived CDR1 and CDR2 are MDHEN and SYDVKM. The CDR3 DNA sequence: TGTGCCAGCAGTTCGACAGTCTATGGCTACACCTTC. Amino acids: CASSSTVYGYTF.

The table lists this clone with a few counts. The CDR3 DNA follows: TGTGCCAGCAGACCGAGCGGGAGAAGCTCCTACGAGCAGTACTTC. It specifies CASRPSGRSSYEQYF. The V call is TRBV6-5, the J call TRBJ2-7; TRBD2 agrees at 8 bases. This CDR3 contains 15 residues. The J segment lost 0 bases and the V segment lost 6 bases, leaving 7 bases of the junction unmatched. Germline CDR1 is MNHEY and CDR2 is SVGAGI.

The chain combines TRBV18 with TRBJ1-2, with D unresolved. This CDR3 comprises 12 residues. Germline V gene lookup returns CDR1 KGHSH and CDR2 LQKENI. Trimming pared 4 bases from V and 8 bases from J, leaving 11 bases between. CDR3 bases: TGTGCCAGCTCACAGGGATCGGGGGGCTACACCTTC. This gives the protein CASSQGSGGYTF.